The clone carrying this T cell receptor beta chain has at least ten counts. Blood dates from first hyperthyroidism diagnosis, before any ophthalmopathy symptoms. Germline V CDR1 and CDR2: SNHLY, FYNNEI. The CDR3 spans 13 residues. The germline V and J ends were trimmed by 3 bases and 7 bases, with 9 bases remaining between them. The data stem from a study of T cells in Graves' hyperthyroidism and ophthalmopathy. RNA transcripts gave rise to amplified TCR beta CDR3 regions. The HTBI primer set was used in a first-round RT-PCR of the TCR CDR3. Using its own MiXCR run on the multiplex PCR reads, TCRdb lists one record per CDR3 protein. The profile shows around 300,000 distinct CDR3 sequences, 10% to 15% of them singletons.

This clonotype was obtained from a woman aged 25 to 39 with Graves' hyperthyroidism that later progressed to Graves' ophthalmopathy. V is TRBV2 and J is TRBJ2-2, with D uncertain. The sequenced material came from blood. As DNA, the CDR3 is TGTGCCAGCAGTGAGGGGATGAGCGGGGAGCTGTTTTTT. This sequence encodes CASSEGMSGELFF.